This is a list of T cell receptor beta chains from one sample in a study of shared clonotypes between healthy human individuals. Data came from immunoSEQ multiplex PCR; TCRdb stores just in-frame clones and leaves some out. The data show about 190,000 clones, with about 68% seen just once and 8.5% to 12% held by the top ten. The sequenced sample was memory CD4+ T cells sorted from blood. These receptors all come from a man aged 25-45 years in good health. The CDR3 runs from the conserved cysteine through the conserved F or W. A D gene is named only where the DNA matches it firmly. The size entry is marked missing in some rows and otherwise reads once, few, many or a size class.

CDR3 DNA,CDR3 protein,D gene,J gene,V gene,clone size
TGTGCCAGCAGGGAAAGACAGACCTACGAGCAGTACTTC,CASRERQTYEQYF,-,TRBJ2-7,TRBV6-1,-
TGTGCCAGCTCACCACCGCGGGGGGTCGGAGCTAATGAGCAGTTCTTC,CASSPPRGVGANEQFF,TRBD2,TRBJ2-1,TRBV18,-
TGCGCCAGCAGCTTAGAGACTAACTATGGCTACACCTTC,CASSLETNYGYTF,-,TRBJ1-2,TRBV5-1,-
TGCGCCAGCAGCGTGGGACAGGGAGAAGGAAACACCATATATTTT,CASSVGQGEGNTIYF,TRBD1,TRBJ1-3,TRBV5-1,-
TGTGCCAGCAGCGCTTCTAGCGGGAGGGCGGGGGAGCAGTACTTC,CASSASSGRAGEQYF,TRBD2,TRBJ2-7,TRBV7-8,-
TGTGCCAGCAGTAGTTGGGCATCGACGAACACTGAAGCTTTCTTT,CASSSWASTNTEAFF,-,TRBJ1-1,TRBV5-5,few
TGTGCCAGCAGCTTGAACCCTACCGGGAGCTATGGCTACACCTTC,CASSLNPTGSYGYTF,-,TRBJ1-2,TRBV5-5,-
TGTGCCAGCAGTCGGAACCTCCTAGCGGGAGTGGACGAGCAGTACTTC,CASSRNLLAGVDEQYF,TRBD2,TRBJ2-7,TRBV27,-
TGTGCCAGCAGCCAAGATTGGATAGGGTTCGAGCAGTACTTC,CASSQDWIGFEQYF,-,TRBJ2-7,TRBV14,-
TGTGCCATAGGCAATACAGGGGCCGGGGAGCTGTTTTTT,CAIGNTGAGELFF,TRBD1,TRBJ2-2,TRBV10-3,-
TGTGCCAGCGGCAACGCGGGACTAGCCCAGGGTGGGGAGCTGTTTTTT,CASGNAGLAQGGELFF,TRBD2,TRBJ2-2,TRBV5-4,-
TGTGCCAGCAACTTGGGGGATCAGCCCCAGCATTTT,CASNLGDQPQHF,-,TRBJ1-5,TRBV6-5,-
TGTGCCAGCACCCCGACAGGGTGGTACAATGAGCAGTTCTTC,CASTPTGWYNEQFF,TRBD1,TRBJ2-1,TRBV27,-
TGTGCCAGCAGCCCACGGACTAGCGGTGCCTACGAGCAGTACTTC,CASSPRTSGAYEQYF,TRBD2,TRBJ2-7,TRBV11-2,-
TGTGCCAGCAGCAATCTGGGACCAAACACCGGGGAGCTGTTTTTT,CASSNLGPNTGELFF,-,TRBJ2-2,TRBV7-9,-
TGTGCCAGCAGCTTGGAAGGGGCATTTGGCCGGTCTAGGAACGAGCAGTACTTC,CASSLEGAFGRSRNEQYF,-,TRBJ2-7,TRBV5-6,-
TGTGCCAGCAGTTTTGGGGCTCTCGGGAGCTCCTACGAGCAGTACTTC,CASSFGALGSSYEQYF,-,TRBJ2-7,TRBV5-5,-
TGTGCCAGCAGCCCGGAGAGATGGGGTCGGGCTGGGGCCAACGTCCTGACTTTC,CASSPERWGRAGANVLTF,-,TRBJ2-6,TRBV7-2,-
TGCGCCAGCATAGAACCATCCGGCGCCCAGTACTTC,CASIEPSGAQYF,-,TRBJ2-5,TRBV10-2,-
TGCGCCAGCAGTTCGGGACAGGGTAATCAGCCCCAGCATTTT,CASSSGQGNQPQHF,TRBD1,TRBJ1-5,TRBV10-1,-
TGTGCCAGCAGAGCAGGGGTTCGCGAGCAGTACTTC,CASRAGVREQYF,-,TRBJ2-7,TRBV28,many
TGCAGCGTTATCAAGAGTGCAACTAATGAAAAACTGTTTTTT,CSVIKSATNEKLFF,-,TRBJ1-4,TRBV29-1,many
TGTGCCAGCAGCGCGACTAGCGGCACAGATACGCAGTATTTT,CASSATSGTDTQYF,TRBD2,TRBJ2-3,TRBV11-3,-
TGTGCCAGCAGGACCATGGCACCTCAAGAGACCCAGTACTTC,CASRTMAPQETQYF,-,TRBJ2-5,TRBV2,many
TGTGCCAGCAGACAACCCCGAACCCTCGGACTAGCGGACAATGAGCAGTTCTTC,CASRQPRTLGLADNEQFF,TRBD2,TRBJ2-1,TRBV4-2,-
TGTGCCAGCAGCTCCCCGGGGGTCAATGAGCAGTTCTTC,CASSSPGVNEQFF,-,TRBJ2-1,TRBV5-4,-
TGTGCCAGCACACTAGCAGATACGCAGTATTTT,CASTLADTQYF,-,TRBJ2-3,TRBV18,once
TGTGCCAGCAGTGGGACAGGGAGCTATGGCTACACCTTC,CASSGTGSYGYTF,TRBD1,TRBJ1-2,TRBV2,many